Included here is one T cell receptor (beta chain) sequence, with context. Its antigen is unknown. Looked up from germline, CDR1 is SEHNR and CDR2 is FQNEAQ (reference sequence). This CDR3 comprises 16 residues. The germline V and J ends were trimmed by 4 bases and 2 bases, with 15 bases remaining between them. The data were taken from a study of shared clonotypes between healthy human individuals. CD4+ cells were split into CD45RA+ naive and CD45RA-negative memory subsets. Only in-frame clones appear in the TCRdb table, and some are missing; sequencing was by immunoSEQ multiplex PCR. The table lists under 650,000 clones, almost 97% of them singletons, with roughly 0.06% in the top ten. General study results and limits: Tissues were not sampled, only blood, and their repertoires likely differ. Few donors limited the genetic and exposure-history diversity represented.

The V gene is TRBV7-9, the J gene TRBJ2-1, with D unclear. The sample consisted of naive CD4+ T cells sorted from blood. Subset defined: CD45RA+ positively selected. The TCR was taken from a woman aged 25 to 45 in good health. The DNA of the CDR3 is TGTGCCAGCAGCTCCGCTAGTATCGTTCCCTACAATGAGCAGTTCTTC. It translates to CASSSASIVPYNEQFF.